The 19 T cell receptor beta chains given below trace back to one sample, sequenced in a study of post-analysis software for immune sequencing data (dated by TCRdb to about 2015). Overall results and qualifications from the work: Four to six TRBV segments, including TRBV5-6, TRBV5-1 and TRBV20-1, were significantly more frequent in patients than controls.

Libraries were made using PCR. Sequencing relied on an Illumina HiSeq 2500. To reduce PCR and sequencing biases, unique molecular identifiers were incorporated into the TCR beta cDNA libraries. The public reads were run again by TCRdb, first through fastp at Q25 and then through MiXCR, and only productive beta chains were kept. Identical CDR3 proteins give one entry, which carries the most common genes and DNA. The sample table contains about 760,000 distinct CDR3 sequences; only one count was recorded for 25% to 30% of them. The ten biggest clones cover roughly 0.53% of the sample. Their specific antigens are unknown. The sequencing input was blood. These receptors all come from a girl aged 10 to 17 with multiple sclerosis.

This CDR3 is CASTLVAASYNEQFF. CDR3 DNA sequence: TGTGCCAGCACCCTGGTAGCGGCCTCCTACAATGAGCAGTTCTTC. The V gene is TRBV7-2, the J gene TRBJ2-1; a weak D match, TRBD2 (6 bases). Germline CDR1 reads SGHTA; CDR2 reads FQGNSA. V dropped 7 bases and J dropped 0 bases, with 13 bases sitting between them. The CDR3 has 15 residues.

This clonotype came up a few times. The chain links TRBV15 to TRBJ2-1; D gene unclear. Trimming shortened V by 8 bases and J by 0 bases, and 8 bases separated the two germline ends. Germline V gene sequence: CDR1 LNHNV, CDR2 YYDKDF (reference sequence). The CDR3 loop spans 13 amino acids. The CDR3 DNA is TGTGCCACCGGGTCTAGCTCCTACAATGAGCAGTTCTTC. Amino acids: CATGSSSYNEQFF.

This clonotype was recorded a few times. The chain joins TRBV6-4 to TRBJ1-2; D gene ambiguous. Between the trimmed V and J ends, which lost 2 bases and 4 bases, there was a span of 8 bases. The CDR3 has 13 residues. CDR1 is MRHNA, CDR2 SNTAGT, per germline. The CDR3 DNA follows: TGTGCCAGCAGTGACGGTGGTGGCTATGGCTACACCTTC. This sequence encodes CASSDGGGYGYTF.

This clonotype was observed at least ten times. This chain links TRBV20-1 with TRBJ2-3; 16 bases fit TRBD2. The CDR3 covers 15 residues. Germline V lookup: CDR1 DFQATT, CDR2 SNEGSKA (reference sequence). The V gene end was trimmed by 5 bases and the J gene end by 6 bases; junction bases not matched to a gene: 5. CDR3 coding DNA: TGCAGTGCTGAGGGACTAGCGGGAGGGTCGGATACGCAGTATTTT. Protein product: CSAEGLAGGSDTQYF.

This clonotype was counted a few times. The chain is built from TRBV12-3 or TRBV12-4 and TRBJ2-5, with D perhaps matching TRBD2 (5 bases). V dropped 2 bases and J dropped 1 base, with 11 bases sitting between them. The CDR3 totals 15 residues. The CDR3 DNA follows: TGTGCCAGCAGTTTACTCCTAGCTTCCCAAGAGACCCAGTACTTC. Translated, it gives CASSLLLASQETQYF.

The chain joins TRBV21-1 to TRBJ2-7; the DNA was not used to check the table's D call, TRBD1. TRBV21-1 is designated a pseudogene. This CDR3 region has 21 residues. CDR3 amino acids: CASSKVGLDASGTGRNYEQYF. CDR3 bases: TGTGCCAGCAGCAAAGTCGGACTAGACGCCTCCGGGACAGGGCGTAACTACGAGCAGTACTTC.

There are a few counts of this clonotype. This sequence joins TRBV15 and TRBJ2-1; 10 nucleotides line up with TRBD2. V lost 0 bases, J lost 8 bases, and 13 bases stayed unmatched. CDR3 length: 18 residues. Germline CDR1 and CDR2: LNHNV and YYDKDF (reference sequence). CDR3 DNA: TGTGCCACCAGCAGAGATTTAACTAGCGGGGCCTTCGTGGATGAGCAGTTCTTC. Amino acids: CATSRDLTSGAFVDEQFF.

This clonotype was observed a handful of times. The CDR3 DNA sequence: TGCGCCAGCAGCTTGACAGGGGGTCAATACAATGAGCAGTTCTTC. Amino acids: CASSLTGGQYNEQFF. The J gene is TRBJ2-1, the V gene TRBV5-1; the match to TRBD1 covers 8 bases. The CDR3 extends over 15 amino acids. The V gene end was trimmed by 1 base and the J gene end by 4 bases; junction bases not matched to a gene: 4. Germline V gene data show CDR1 as SGHRS and CDR2 as YFSETQ.

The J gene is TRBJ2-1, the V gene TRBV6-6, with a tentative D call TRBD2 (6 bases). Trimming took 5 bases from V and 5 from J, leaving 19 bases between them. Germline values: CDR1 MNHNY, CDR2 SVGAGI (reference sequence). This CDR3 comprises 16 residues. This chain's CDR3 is CASSQSLRRGNNEQFF. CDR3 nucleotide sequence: TGTGCCAGCAGTCAAAGCCTGCGCCGCGGGAACAATGAGCAGTTCTTC.

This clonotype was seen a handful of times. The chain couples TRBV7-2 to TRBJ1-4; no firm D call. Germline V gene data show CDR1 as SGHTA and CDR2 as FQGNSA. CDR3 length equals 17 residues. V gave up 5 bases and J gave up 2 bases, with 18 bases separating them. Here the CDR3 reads CASSPAPPGGTNEKLFF. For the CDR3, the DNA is TGTGCCAGCAGCCCTGCCCCCCCGGGTGGGACTAATGAAAAACTGTTTTTT.

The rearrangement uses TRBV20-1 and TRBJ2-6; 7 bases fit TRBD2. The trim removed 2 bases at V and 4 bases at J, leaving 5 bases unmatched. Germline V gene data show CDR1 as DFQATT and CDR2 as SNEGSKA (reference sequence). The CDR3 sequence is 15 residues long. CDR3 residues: CSARYGGEGANVLTF. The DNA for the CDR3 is TGCAGTGCTAGATATGGGGGGGAAGGGGCCAACGTCCTGACTTTC.

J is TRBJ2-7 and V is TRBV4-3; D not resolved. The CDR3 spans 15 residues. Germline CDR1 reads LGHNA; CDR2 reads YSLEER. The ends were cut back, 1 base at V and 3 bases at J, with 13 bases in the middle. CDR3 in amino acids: CASSQAPAANYEQYF. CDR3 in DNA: TGCGCCAGCAGCCAAGCACCTGCGGCTAACTACGAGCAGTACTTC.

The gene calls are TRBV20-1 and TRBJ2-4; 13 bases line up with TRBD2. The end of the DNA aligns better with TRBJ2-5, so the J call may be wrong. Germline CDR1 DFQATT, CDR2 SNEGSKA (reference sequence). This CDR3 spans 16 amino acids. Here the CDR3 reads CSAAPTSGRCQETQYF. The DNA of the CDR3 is TGCAGTGCTGCCCCGACTAGCGGGAGGTGCCAAGAGACCCAGTACTTC.

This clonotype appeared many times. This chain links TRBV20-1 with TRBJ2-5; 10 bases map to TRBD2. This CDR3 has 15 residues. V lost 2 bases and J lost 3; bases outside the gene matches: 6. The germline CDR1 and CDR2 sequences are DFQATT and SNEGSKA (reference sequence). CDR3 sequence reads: CSARYLAGGKETQYF. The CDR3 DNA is TGCAGTGCTAGATACTTAGCGGGAGGAAAAGAGACCCAGTACTTC.

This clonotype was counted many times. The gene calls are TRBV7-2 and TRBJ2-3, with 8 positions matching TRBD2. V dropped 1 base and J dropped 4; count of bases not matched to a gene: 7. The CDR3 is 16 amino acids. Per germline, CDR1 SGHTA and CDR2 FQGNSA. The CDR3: CASSLERGGLSDTQYF. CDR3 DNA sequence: TGTGCCAGCAGCTTAGAACGGGGGGGACTCTCAGATACGCAGTATTTT.

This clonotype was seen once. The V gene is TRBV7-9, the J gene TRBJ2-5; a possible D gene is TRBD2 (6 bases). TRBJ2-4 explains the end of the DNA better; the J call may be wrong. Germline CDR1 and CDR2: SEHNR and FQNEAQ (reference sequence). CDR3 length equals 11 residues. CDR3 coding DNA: TGTGCCAGCAGCGCCGGGGGCATTCAGTACTTC. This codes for CASSAGGIQYF.

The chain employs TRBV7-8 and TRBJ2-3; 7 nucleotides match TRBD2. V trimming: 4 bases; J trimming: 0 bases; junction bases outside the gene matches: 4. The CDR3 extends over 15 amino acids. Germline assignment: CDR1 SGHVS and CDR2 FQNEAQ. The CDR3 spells CASSSTSVSTDTQYF. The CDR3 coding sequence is TGTGCCAGCAGCTCAACTAGCGTTAGCACAGATACGCAGTATTTT.

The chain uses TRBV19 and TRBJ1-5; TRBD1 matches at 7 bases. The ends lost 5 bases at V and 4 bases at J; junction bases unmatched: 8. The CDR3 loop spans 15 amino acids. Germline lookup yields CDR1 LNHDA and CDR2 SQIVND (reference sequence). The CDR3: CASSRVGQRNQPQHF. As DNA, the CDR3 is TGTGCCAGTAGTCGCGTGGGACAGAGAAATCAGCCCCAGCATTTT.

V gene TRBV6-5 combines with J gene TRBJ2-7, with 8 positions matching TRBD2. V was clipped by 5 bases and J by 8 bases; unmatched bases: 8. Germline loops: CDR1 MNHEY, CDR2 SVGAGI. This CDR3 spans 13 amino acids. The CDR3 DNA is TGTGCCAGCAGTCCAGGGACTAGTCCACAGCAGTACTTC. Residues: CASSPGTSPQQYF.